A single sample is the source of the 23 T cell receptor beta chains below, sequenced in a study of CD8 T cells in ankylosing spondylitis. TCRdb passed the 5' RACE reads through MiXCR, listing each CDR3 protein once. The repertoire holds a few hundred thousand distinct CDR3 sequences, with about 10% as singletons. Sequences were obtained from blood, either unsorted or a sorted T cell fraction (not recorded which). The source of these receptors is a male donor with ankylosing spondylitis or in good health (not recorded which).

As concerns this clonotype: This may be a read error, as it is one base from a much larger clone. This rearrangement joins TRBV12-3 or TRBV12-4 to TRBJ2-4; a possible D gene is TRBD2 (7 bases). The CDR3 runs to 13 residues. For the CDR3, the DNA is TGTGCCATCAGTTGGGGGGGGGCTAACATTCAGTACTTC. Its protein product is CAISWGGANIQYF.

This clonotype occurred many times. The J gene is TRBJ2-1, the V gene TRBV5-1; D might be TRBD1 or TRBD2, each matching 5 bases. The length of the CDR3 is 16 residues. Germline CDR1 SGHRS, CDR2 YFSETQ. The germline V and J ends were trimmed by 0 bases and 0 bases, with 10 bases remaining between them. CDR3 region: CASSLAGSSSYNEQFF. The CDR3 DNA is TGCGCCAGCAGCTTGGCAGGGAGTAGCTCCTACAATGAGCAGTTCTTC.

This clonotype was counted many times. The chain carries TRBV20-1 and TRBJ2-5; no firm D call. Germline assignment: CDR1 DFQATT and CDR2 SNEGSKA (reference sequence). CDR3 size: 12 residues. The germline V and J ends were trimmed by 4 bases and 0 bases, with 6 bases remaining between them. The CDR3 sequence: CSAKEYQETQYF. The DNA for the CDR3 is TGCAGTGCTAAGGAGTACCAAGAGACCCAGTACTTC.

This chain joins TRBV5-4 and TRBJ1-1; no reliable D call. The germline gives CDR1 SGHNT, CDR2 YYREEE (reference sequence). The V end was cut by 0 bases, the J end by 3 bases, with 9 bases between. The CDR3 runs 14 residues. The CDR3 DNA reads TGTGCCAGCAGCTTGGAAATTAGGGACACTGAAGCTTTCTTT. It is translated as CASSLEIRDTEAFF.

The J gene is TRBJ1-1, the V gene TRBV2; maybe TRBD1 (5 bases). Germline V gene data show CDR1 as SNHLY and CDR2 as FYNNEI. Trimming removed 3 bases from V and 4 bases from J, with 9 bases in between. This CDR3 comprises 13 residues. This CDR3 reads CASSDRVTTEAFF. The CDR3 DNA follows: TGTGCCAGCAGTGACAGGGTAACCACTGAAGCTTTCTTT. The entire variable domain, with the rest obtained from reference TRBV2 and TRBJ1-1, is as follows: EPEVTQTPSHQVTQMGQEVILRCVPISNHLYFYWYRQILGQKVEFLVSFYNNEISEKSEIFDDQFSVERPDGSNFTLKIRSTKLEDSAMYFCASSDRVTTEAFFGQGTRLTVV.

CDR3 in amino acids: CASSFQGWTEAFF. CDR3 DNA sequence: TGTGCCAGCAGCTTCCAGGGTTGGACTGAAGCTTTCTTT. This chain joins TRBV11-1 and TRBJ1-1; possible D gene TRBD1, 5 bases. Per the germline V gene, CDR1 is SGHAT and CDR2 is FQDESV (reference sequence). CDR3 length: 13 amino acids. With 3 bases removed from V and 5 bases from J, the gap between germline ends came to 10 bases.

This clonotype was observed a handful of times. The J gene is TRBJ2-2, the V gene TRBV6-1; D might be TRBD1 or TRBD2, each matching 5 bases. Germline V gives CDR1 MNHNS, CDR2 SASEGT. The CDR3 runs 15 residues. Trimming pared 10 bases from V and 1 base from J, leaving 16 bases between. The CDR3 sequence: CAIRSGDLNTGELFF. Written as DNA, the CDR3 is TGTGCCATCCGATCTGGGGACCTGAACACCGGGGAGCTGTTTTTT.

This clonotype has at least ten counts. V is TRBV7-8 and J is TRBJ2-3; TRBD1 aligns across 9 bases. The V and J ends lost 0 bases and 10 bases, in that order; junction bases with no gene match: 5. Germline loops: CDR1 SGHVS, CDR2 FQNEAQ. The CDR3 has 14 amino acids. The CDR3 DNA reads as TGTGCCAGCAGCTTAGCTGACAGGGGGGCCCCGCAGTATTTT. This encodes CASSLADRGAPQYF. Complete variable domain (other parts from reference TRBV7-8 and TRBJ2-3): GAGVSQSPRYKVAKRGQDVALRCDPISGHVSLFWYQQALGQGPEFLTYFQNEAQLDKSGLPSDRFFAERPEGSVSTLKIQRTQQEDSAVYLCASSLADRGAPQYFGPGTRLTVL.

The chain links TRBV12-3 or TRBV12-4 to TRBJ2-3; D is ambiguous. The tail of the sequence fits TRBJ1-5 better, so the J call may be wrong. The length of the CDR3 is 14 residues. Here the CDR3 DNA reads TGTGCCAGCAGTGGGTCCTTAGGGTTAGATACGCAGCATTTT. Its translation is CASSGSLGLDTQHF.

In this sample, this clonotype turned up many times. This sequence joins TRBV28 and TRBJ2-5; no clear D. Trimming took off 6 bases at V and 1 base at J, with 6 bases between the two ends. Per the germline V gene, CDR1 is MDHEN and CDR2 is SYDVKM. This CDR3 region has 12 residues. The CDR3 nucleotides are TGTGCCAGCAGAAGGCCCCAAGAGACCCAGTACTTC. Encoded protein: CASRRPQETQYF.

The rearrangement joins TRBV18 to TRBJ2-1; D is uncertain. CDR3 size: 14 residues. Germline V lookup: CDR1 KGHSH, CDR2 LQKENI. Trimming took off 3 bases at V and 3 bases at J, with 9 bases between the two ends. CDR3 coding DNA: TGTGCCAGCTCACCGGGGTTTTTCTACAATGAGCAGTTCTTC. As protein: CASSPGFFYNEQFF.

The sample holds many counts of this clonotype. This chain links TRBV3-1 with TRBJ2-3; 10 positions match TRBD2. Germline V gene lookup returns CDR1 LGHDT and CDR2 YNNKEL (reference sequence). The length of the CDR3 is 17 residues. The ends lost 3 bases at V and 3 bases at J; junction bases unmatched: 9. CDR3 sequence reads: CASSQVSGGAPTDTQYF. The CDR3 nucleotides read TGTGCCAGCAGCCAGGTCAGCGGGGGGGCACCGACAGATACGCAGTATTTT.

The rearrangement uses TRBV12-3 or TRBV12-4 and TRBJ2-1; 10 positions agree with TRBD2. After removal of 6 bases from V and 7 bases from J, the junction contained 9 bases not matched to a gene. This CDR3 comprises 15 residues. CDR3 amino acids: CASSPSGGAWNEQFF. The CDR3 DNA reads TGTGCCAGCAGCCCGAGCGGGGGGGCCTGGAATGAGCAGTTCTTC.

The genes are TRBV29-1 and TRBJ2-2; unclear D gene. Germline V lookup: CDR1 SQVTM, CDR2 ANQGSEA. The CDR3 covers 11 residues. The ends were cut back, 5 bases at V and 8 bases at J, with 9 bases in the middle. The CDR3 loop is CSVLKGGELFF. The CDR3 nucleotides read TGCAGCGTTCTAAAGGGAGGGGAGCTGTTTTTT.

This clonotype has a count of ten or more. The chain carries TRBV6-2 or TRBV6-3 and TRBJ1-5; a weak D match, TRBD1 (5 bases). Trimming stripped 5 bases from V and 3 bases from J, with 17 bases between. The germline V gene has CDR1 MNHEY and CDR2 SVGEGT. The CDR3 has 16 amino acids. The chain's CDR3 is CASSGGAHRTNQPQHF. DNA of the CDR3: TGTGCCAGCAGTGGGGGAGCCCACCGTACCAATCAGCCCCAGCATTTT.

This clonotype has more than one count but fewer than ten. The rearrangement links TRBV5-6 to TRBJ2-3; D is uncertain. V gave up 0 bases and J gave up 4 bases, with 12 bases separating them. Germline V CDR1 and CDR2: SGHDT, YYEEEE. The CDR3 loop spans 15 amino acids. The CDR3 DNA reads as TGTGCCAGCAGCTTGGCCTCCCCGGGTTCAGATACGCAGTATTTT. As protein: CASSLASPGSDTQYF. Variable domain in full (rest from reference TRBV5-6 and TRBJ2-3): DAGVTQSPTHLIKTRGQQVTLRCSPKSGHDTVSWYQQALGQGPQFIFQYYEEEERQRGNFPDRFSGHQFPNYSSELNVNALLLGDSALYLCASSLASPGSDTQYFGPGTRLTVL.

In its sample, this clonotype was seen many times. The chain joins TRBV20-1 to TRBJ2-2, with 9 positions matching TRBD2. V trimming: 4 bases; J trimming: 3 bases; junction bases outside the gene matches: 9. This CDR3 region has 16 residues. CDR1 and CDR2 from the germline V gene are DFQATT and SNEGSKA (reference sequence). CDR3 bases: TGCAGTGCTATTCTACGCGGGGGGGCCGACACCGGGGAGCTGTTTTTT. Translated: CSAILRGGADTGELFF.

This clonotype was detected only once. This sequence may be a read error, since a much larger clone differs from it by one base. CDR3 in DNA: TGTGCCACCAGTTCGTCAGCCGGGGAGCTGTTTTTT. It translates to CATSSSAGELFF. This chain links TRBV12-3 or TRBV12-4 with TRBJ2-2; D is undetermined. CDR3 length: 12 amino acids.

Many counts were recorded for this clonotype. The rearrangement links TRBV7-2 to TRBJ2-5; D possibly corresponds to TRBD2 (5 bases). CDR3 length: 16 residues. V gave up 5 bases and J gave up 0 bases, with 16 bases separating them. CDR1 and CDR2 (germline): SGHTA, FQGNSA. The CDR3, as DNA: TGTGCCAGCAGCCTACTGGGCCGGAGGTACCAAGAGACCCAGTACTTC. This gives the protein CASSLLGRRYQETQYF. The complete variable domain, with remaining parts taken from reference TRBV7-2 and TRBJ2-5, reads GAGVSQSPSNKVTEKGKDVELRCDPISGHTALYWYRQSLGQGLEFLIYFQGNSAPDKSGLPSDRFSAERTGGSVSTLTIQRTQQEDSAVYLCASSLLGRRYQETQYFGPGTRLLVL.

Concerning this clonotype itself: A much larger clone lies a single base off, so this may be a read error. The chain joins TRBV20-1 to TRBJ1-5; 7 bases fit TRBD1. CDR1 and CDR2 from the germline V gene are DFQATT and SNEGSKA (reference sequence). The CDR3 loop spans 14 amino acids. The CDR3 bases are TGCAGTGCACTACGGACAGGCTCCAATCAGCCCCAGCCTTTT. This sequence encodes CSALRTGSNQPQPF.

This clonotype was detected ten times or more. This chain joins TRBV20-1 and TRBJ2-1; D remains unclear. Germline loops: CDR1 DFQATT, CDR2 SNEGSKA (reference sequence). CDR3 length: 11 amino acids. V was pared by 8 bases and J by 1 base, with 6 bases between. The CDR3 spells CSLGSYNEQFF. CDR3 DNA: TGCAGTCTTGGATCCTACAATGAGCAGTTCTTC.

At least ten counts were recorded for this clonotype. V is TRBV9 and J is TRBJ2-3, with TRBD1 matching 9 bases. Germline V gene data show CDR1 as SGDLS and CDR2 as YYNGEE. V was pared by 5 bases and J by 6 bases, with 7 bases of the junction left unmatched. This CDR3 comprises 14 residues. CDR3 coding DNA: TGTGCCAGCAGTGCCCGGGACAGGGTGGATACGCAGTATTTT. Amino acid sequence: CASSARDRVDTQYF.

This clonotype was seen at least ten times. The chain carries TRBV3-1 and TRBJ2-2, with TRBD1 matching 7 bases. Germline V gene lookup returns CDR1 LGHDT and CDR2 YNNKEL (reference sequence). With V trimmed by 4 bases and J by 6 bases, 11 bases remained unmatched. CDR3 length: 16 residues. The CDR3 nucleotides are TGTGCCAGCAGCCGGAACAGACAGGGAAATTCCGGGGAGCTGTTTTTT. Its protein product is CASSRNRQGNSGELFF.